What follows are 24 T cell receptor beta chains derived from one specimen sequenced in a study of CD8 T cells in ankylosing spondylitis. Study-wide points: Seemingly distinctive of ankylosing spondylitis blood was a TCR beta motif formed by eight highly homologous variants.

TCRdb re-called the 5' RACE reads through MiXCR, storing one row per CDR3 protein. The data contain about 750,000 distinct CDR3 sequences, around 20% of them singletons. Their target antigens are unknown. The sample was blood, either unsorted or a sorted T cell fraction (not recorded which). Receptor source: a male donor with ankylosing spondylitis.

This clonotype was seen only a few times. This chain links TRBV6-5 with TRBJ1-6, with D uncertain. CDR1 is MNHEY, CDR2 SVGAGI, per germline. Trimming shortened V by 0 bases and J by 7 bases, and 1 base separated the two germline ends. The CDR3 spans 12 residues. This CDR3 reads CASSYSNSPLHF. CDR3 sequence (DNA): TGTGCCAGCAGTTACTCAAATTCACCCCTCCACTTT.

The chain recombines TRBV20-1 with TRBJ2-7; 12 nucleotides agree with TRBD2. Germline V gene lookup returns CDR1 DFQATT and CDR2 SNEGSKA (reference sequence). With V trimmed by 5 bases and J by 2 bases, 4 bases remained unmatched. The CDR3 is made up of 14 amino acids. The CDR3 sequence: CSAGTSGFPYEQYF. For the CDR3, the DNA is TGCAGTGCTGGGACTAGCGGGTTTCCCTACGAGCAGTACTTC.

This clonotype was observed a handful of times. V gene TRBV20-1 combines with J gene TRBJ2-3, with TRBD2 as a possible D gene (5 bases). The CDR3 contains 14 residues. CDR1 is DFQATT and CDR2 is SNEGSKA in the germline V gene (reference sequence). Trimming removed 0 bases from V and 6 bases from J, with 13 bases in between. For the CDR3, the DNA is TGCAGTGCTAGAGACCGGACTCAGTGGGATACGCAGTATTTT. Protein product: CSARDRTQWDTQYF.

This clonotype was picked up a small number of times. This chain connects TRBV12-3 or TRBV12-4 to TRBJ2-3; TRBD2 matches at 10 bases. This CDR3 contains 17 residues. The junction had 10 bases not matched to a gene; V was cut back by 5 bases and J by 2 bases. In DNA form, the CDR3 reads TGTGCCAGCAGTCCTAGCGGGGGCCCCAGGAACACAGATACGCAGTATTTT. This sequence encodes CASSPSGGPRNTDTQYF.

CDR3 nucleotides: TGTGCCAGCGATCCAGAGAAAGGACTAGCCACGCACAATGAGCAGTTCTTC. It is translated as CASDPEKGLATHNEQFF. V is TRBV27 and J is TRBJ2-1; 8 positions agree with TRBD2. This CDR3 contains 17 residues. Germline trimming cut 8 bases from V and 5 bases from J; bases unmatched to any gene: 17. Germline CDR1 and CDR2: MNHEY and SMNVEV (reference sequence).

This clonotype was detected only a few times. This chain connects TRBV27 to TRBJ1-1, with D unclear. V gave up 0 bases and J gave up 0 bases, with 11 bases separating them. Germline V gene lookup returns CDR1 MNHEY and CDR2 SMNVEV (reference sequence). The CDR3 runs 16 residues. DNA for the CDR3: TGTGCCAGCAGTTTATCGGCCGCAATGGTGAACACTGAAGCTTTCTTT. Protein sequence: CASSLSAAMVNTEAFF.

This clonotype was detected a few times. V usage is TRBV29-1 and J usage is TRBJ2-7, with 14 positions matching TRBD2. The CDR3 consists of 15 residues. The V segment lost 5 bases and the J segment 2 bases; nucleotides outside the gene matches: 5. Germline assignment: CDR1 SQVTM and CDR2 ANQGSEA. The DNA of the CDR3 is TGCAGCGTTACTGGACTAGCGGGGGGAACCTACGAGCAGTACTTC. Its translation: CSVTGLAGGTYEQYF.

There are a few counts of this clonotype. This chain links TRBV12-3 or TRBV12-4 with TRBJ2-2; TRBD2 aligns across 9 bases. The junction had 9 bases not matched to a gene; V was cut back by 6 bases and J by 7 bases. There are 15 residues in the CDR3. The CDR3 bases are TGTGCCAGCAGAGTTAGCGGGGGAGTTGTCGGGGAGCTGTTTTTT. Translation: CASRVSGGVVGELFF.

This clonotype was detected only a few times. This chain joins TRBV20-1 and TRBJ2-3, with TRBD2 matching over 15 bases. The CDR3 is 16 amino acids. Germline-derived CDR1 and CDR2 are DFQATT and SNEGSKA (reference sequence). V trimming: 6 bases; J trimming: 2 bases; junction bases outside the gene matches: 6. CDR3 residues: CSAWTSGRGPTDTQYF. CDR3 sequence (DNA): TGCAGTGCGTGGACTAGCGGGAGGGGGCCCACAGATACGCAGTATTTT.

The chain joins TRBV24-1 to TRBJ2-3, with 9 bases fitting TRBD1. The germline V gene encodes CDR1 KGHDR and CDR2 SFDVKD. The CDR3 extends over 15 amino acids. Unmatched junction bases numbered 12, after V lost 4 bases and J lost 11 bases. Here the CDR3 DNA reads TGTGCCACCAGTGACCAGGGGACAGGGAGATCTAGGCAGTATTTT. It encodes CATSDQGTGRSRQYF.

This clonotype was recorded many times. The chain joins TRBV30 to TRBJ1-3; D is unresolved. The CDR3 has 14 amino acids. Germline CDR1 reads GTSNPN; CDR2 reads SVGIG (reference sequence). Trimming cost V 5 bases and J 1 base, with 12 bases left between them. CDR3 coding DNA: TGTGCCTGGGGACGAGTACTATCTGGAAACACCATATATTTT. Translating gives CAWGRVLSGNTIYF.

The V gene is TRBV28, the J gene TRBJ1-1, with a possible D match to TRBD1 (5 bases). V lost 6 bases and J lost 2, with 10 bases in between. The CDR3 has 13 residues. Germline lookup yields CDR1 MDHEN and CDR2 SYDVKM. The CDR3 loop is CASRSGHNTEAFF. As DNA, the CDR3 is TGTGCCAGCAGATCTGGACATAACACTGAAGCTTTCTTT.

The chain joins TRBV20-1 to TRBJ1-2; TRBD1 matches 7 bases. Germline CDR1 is DFQATT and CDR2 is SNEGSKA (reference sequence). The CDR3 totals 17 residues. V trimming: 3 bases; J trimming: 0 bases; junction bases outside the gene matches: 13. The CDR3 sequence is CSASPAGGRNSNYGYTF. CDR3 nucleotides: TGCAGTGCTAGTCCCGCAGGGGGACGAAACTCTAACTATGGCTACACCTTC.

The chain joins TRBV7-3 to TRBJ1-6, with a possible D match to TRBD1 (5 bases). Germline V gene lookup returns CDR1 SGHTA and CDR2 FQGTGA. Trimming left V 5 bases short and J 8 bases short, with 10 bases between. The CDR3 covers 13 residues. The CDR3 sequence is CASSPGPDSPLHF. In nucleotides, the CDR3 is TGTGCCAGCAGCCCGGGACCAGATTCACCCCTCCACTTT.

This sequence joins TRBV5-1 and TRBJ1-1; no clear D. Germline lookup yields CDR1 SGHRS and CDR2 YFSETQ. Between the trimmed V and J ends, which lost 1 base and 1 base, there was a span of 11 bases. The CDR3 runs 15 residues. The CDR3 spells CASSLFGSGNTEAFF. CDR3 bases: TGCGCCAGCAGCTTGTTTGGTTCGGGGAACACTGAAGCTTTCTTT.

V gene TRBV12-3 or TRBV12-4 combines with J gene TRBJ1-5; a weak D match, TRBD1 (6 bases). The CDR3 has 16 residues. The V end was cut by 5 bases, the J end by 6 bases, with 20 bases between. As DNA, the CDR3 is TGTGCCAGCAGTCCCTCTCGGGGGGGCACGGGTCAGCCCCAGCATTTT. Amino acids: CASSPSRGGTGQPQHF.

This clonotype has only a few counts. The chain is built from TRBV12-3 or TRBV12-4 and TRBJ1-5; unclear D gene. This CDR3 is built from 14 residues. Trimming shortened V by 6 bases and J by 4 bases, and 13 bases separated the two germline ends. The CDR3 reads CASSPRSPNQPQHF. The CDR3 region has the DNA TGTGCCAGCAGCCCCCGATCCCCAAATCAGCCCCAGCATTTT.

This clonotype showed up just a few times. The rearrangement links TRBV7-9 to TRBJ2-3, with 9 bases lining up with TRBD1. After removal of 5 bases from V and 0 bases from J, the junction contained 9 bases not matched to a gene. Germline V gene sequence: CDR1 SEHNR, CDR2 FQNEAQ (reference sequence). The length of the CDR3 is 17 residues. CDR3 sequence reads: CASSEVPGQGSTDTQYF. The CDR3 DNA follows: TGTGCCAGCAGCGAAGTCCCGGGACAGGGAAGCACAGATACGCAGTATTTT.

In this sample, this clonotype turned up a few times. V usage is TRBV12-3 or TRBV12-4 and J usage is TRBJ1-1, with D hard to call. The CDR3 contains 12 residues. Trimming took off 6 bases at V and 6 bases at J, with 11 bases between the two ends. The CDR3 spells CASSRPRSEAFF. Written as DNA, the CDR3 is TGTGCCAGCAGCCGCCCCCGGTCTGAAGCTTTCTTT.

This chain uses TRBV2 with TRBJ2-1; D call uncertain. Trimming took 2 bases from V and 2 from J, leaving 13 bases between them. The V gene's germline CDR1 is SNHLY and CDR2 FYNNEI. The CDR3 runs to 16 residues. The CDR3 here is CASSESVVAPYNEQFF. The CDR3 DNA sequence: TGTGCCAGCAGTGAAAGTGTAGTGGCCCCCTACAATGAGCAGTTCTTC.

The chain is built from TRBV25-1 and TRBJ2-7, with D unresolved. The CDR3 contains 11 residues. Trimming shortened V by 4 bases and J by 4 bases, and 5 bases separated the two germline ends. Germline V gene sequence: CDR1 MGHDK, CDR2 SYGVNS. DNA for the CDR3: TGTGCCAGCAGTGTCCAGTACGAGCAGTACTTC. It translates to CASSVQYEQYF.

This clonotype appeared a few times. The genes are TRBV12-3 or TRBV12-4 and TRBJ2-7; D is perhaps TRBD1 (6 bases). The V and J ends lost 2 bases and 4 bases respectively, with 12 bases between them. The length of the CDR3 is 14 residues. CDR3 loop: CASSLFRGWYEQYF. CDR3 DNA sequence: TGTGCCAGCAGTTTATTCAGGGGCTGGTACGAGCAGTACTTC.

This clonotype was found a few times. J is TRBJ1-3 and V is TRBV5-5; D remains ambiguous. V gave up 0 bases and J gave up 1 base, with 8 bases separating them. Per the germline V gene, CDR1 is SGHKS and CDR2 is YYEKEE (reference sequence). This CDR3 has 15 amino acids. The CDR3 coding sequence is TGTGCCAGCAGCTTGGCCGAGGTGTCTGGAAACACCATATATTTT. Translating gives CASSLAEVSGNTIYF.

This clonotype was observed many times. The chain uses TRBV12-3 or TRBV12-4 and TRBJ2-7; TRBD2 agrees at 10 bases. This CDR3 region has 14 residues. After removal of 6 bases from V and 4 bases from J, the junction contained 6 bases not matched to a gene. The CDR3, as DNA: TGTGCCAGCAGCCCTAGCGGGAGCGGGTACGAGCAGTACTTC. This translates into CASSPSGSGYEQYF.